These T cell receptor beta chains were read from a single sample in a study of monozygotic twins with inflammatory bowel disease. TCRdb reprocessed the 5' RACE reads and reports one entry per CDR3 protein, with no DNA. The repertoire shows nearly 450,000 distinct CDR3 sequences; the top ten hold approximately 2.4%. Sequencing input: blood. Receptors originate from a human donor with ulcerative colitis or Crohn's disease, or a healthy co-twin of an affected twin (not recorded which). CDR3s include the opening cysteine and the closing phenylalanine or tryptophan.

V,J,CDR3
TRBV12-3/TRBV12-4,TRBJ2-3,CASSTPTSGSGDTQYF
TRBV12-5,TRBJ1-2,CASGLESWDIYGYTF
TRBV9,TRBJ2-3,CASSPDIAGPSTDTQYF
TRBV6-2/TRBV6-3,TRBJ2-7,CASSYRRSSGFSYEQYF
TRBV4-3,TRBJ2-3,CASSQEAGLPSTDTQYF
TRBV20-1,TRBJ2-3,CSAFVGGGTDTQYF
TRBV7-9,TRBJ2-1,CASSLGEGPYNEQFF
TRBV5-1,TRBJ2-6,CASSLAVSGANVLTF
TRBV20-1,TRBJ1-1,CSASSVGGRGGNTEAFF
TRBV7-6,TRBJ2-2,CASMPPTRGGTGELFF
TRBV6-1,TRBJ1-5,CASSPGGRGNQPRHF
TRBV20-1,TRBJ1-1,CSANKGVDTEAFF
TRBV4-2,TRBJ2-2,CASSQGGASGELFF
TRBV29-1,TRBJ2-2,CSVDLCRVTAWELFF
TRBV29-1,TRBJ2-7,CSVEGLVGTYEQYF